This entry lists 5 T cell receptor beta chains sequenced from one sample in a study of blood T cell repertoires in COVID-19. Sequencing was performed with immunoSEQ multiplex PCR; in TCRdb, only in-frame clones are kept and a portion is missing. Seen here are some 460,000 clones, around nine tenths observed once, and the top ten hold around 4.5%. The sequencing sample was made of peripheral blood. Every receptor here comes from a young woman with acute or convalescent COVID-19.

This chain joins TRBV29-1 and TRBJ2-5; TRBD1 might be the D (6 bases). The CDR3 contains 14 residues. Trimming shortened V by 6 bases and J by 2 bases, and 16 bases separated the two germline ends. Germline V gene lookup returns CDR1 SQVTM and CDR2 ANQGSEA. The CDR3 region has the DNA TGCAGCGTGGAGACTGGGACAAGTCAAGAGACCCAGTACTTC. This gives the protein CSVETGTSQETQYF.

The rearrangement links TRBV7-9 to TRBJ1-2; no firm D call. Per the germline V gene, CDR1 is SEHNR and CDR2 is FQNEAQ (reference sequence). Deletions cut 0 bases from V and 7 bases from J, with 12 bases between. This CDR3 region has 14 residues. The CDR3 is CASSLAVQRSGYTF. For the CDR3, the DNA is TGTGCCAGCAGCTTAGCGGTCCAGCGCTCTGGCTACACCTTC. Drawing the rest from reference TRBV7-9 and TRBJ1-2, the complete variable domain is DTGVSQNPRHKITKRGQNVTFRCDPISEHNRLYWYRQTLGQGPEFLTYFQNEAQLEKSRLLSDRFSAERPKGSFSTLEIQRTEQGDSAMYLCASSLAVQRSGYTFGSGTRLTVV.

The rearrangement links TRBV29-1 to TRBJ2-6; D perhaps matches TRBD1 (6 bases). This CDR3 spans 16 amino acids. The V and J ends lost 6 bases and 0 bases respectively, with 15 bases between them. Germline lookup yields CDR1 SQVTM and CDR2 ANQGSEA. DNA of the CDR3: TGCAGCGTGGACACAGGGAAATTCTCTGGGGCCAACGTCCTGACTTTC. Protein product: CSVDTGKFSGANVLTF.

The CDR3 DNA is TGCAGCGCCCAGACTAGCGGGGCCACGAATGAGCAGTTCTTC. Translation gives CSAQTSGATNEQFF. V usage is TRBV29-1 and J usage is TRBJ2-1; 11 nucleotides match TRBD2. J gave up 7 bases and V 7 bases, and 9 bases lay outside the gene matches. CDR1 is SQVTM and CDR2 is ANQGSEA in the germline V gene. The CDR3 covers 14 residues.

The chain carries TRBV2 and TRBJ2-1, with 8 bases matching TRBD2. V lost 4 bases, J lost 6 bases, and 5 bases stayed unmatched. CDR1 and CDR2 from the germline V gene are SNHLY and FYNNEI. The CDR3 runs 14 residues. CDR3 sequence: CASSARGGINEQFF. The CDR3, as DNA: TGTGCCAGCAGTGCCCGCGGGGGGATCAATGAGCAGTTCTTC.